The 27 T cell receptor beta chains below come from one sample, sequenced in a study of beta chain features in type 1 diabetes. What was sequenced were expressed TCRB transcripts, since all of the isolated RNA had been reverse transcribed. Clones were read by immunoSEQ multiplex PCR, and TCRdb kept only the in-frame ones, dropping some. Among about 220,000 clones listed, 9.5% to 13% were seen once. Sequencing was performed on central memory CD4+ T cells from blood. The origin of the receptors is a man aged 18 to 29 in good health.

There are many counts of this clone. The genes are TRBV29-1 and TRBJ1-1; D gene unclear. Germline-derived CDR1 and CDR2 are SQVTM and ANQGSEA. CDR3 length: 11 residues. V lost 4 bases, J lost 6 bases, and 9 bases lay in between. The CDR3 protein is CSVAPAAEAFF. The DNA for the CDR3 is TGCAGCGTTGCCCCAGCGGCTGAAGCTTTCTTT.

This clone was seen a handful of times. The chain joins TRBV4-1 to TRBJ2-7, with 10 bases aligning to TRBD2. Germline-derived CDR1 and CDR2 are MGHRA and YSYEKL. J was trimmed by 1 base and V by 4 bases; bases with no gene match: 10. The CDR3 length is 17 residues. The CDR3, as DNA: TGCGCCAGCAGCCCCCTTGGGGAACTAGCGGGATCCTACGAGCAGTACTTC. It codes for CASSPLGELAGSYEQYF.

This chain uses TRBV5-6 with TRBJ2-7; tentative D call: TRBD1 (6 bases). The germline V gene has CDR1 SGHDT and CDR2 YYEEEE. The ends were cut back, 4 bases at V and 0 bases at J, with 17 bases in the middle. This CDR3 region has 16 residues. The CDR3 loop reads CASSAAPGQSSYEQYF. The CDR3 bases are TGTGCCAGCAGCGCCGCCCCGGGACAAAGCTCCTACGAGCAGTACTTC.

This clone came up a few times. V gene TRBV6-5 combines with J gene TRBJ2-7, with 8 positions matching TRBD1. The germline gives CDR1 MNHEY, CDR2 SVGAGI. The CDR3 length is 13 residues. The V gene end was trimmed by 5 bases and the J gene end by 7 bases; junction bases not matched to a gene: 7. The CDR3, as DNA: TGTGCCAGCAGTGTCCAACGGACAGGGGAGCAGTACTTC. Protein sequence: CASSVQRTGEQYF.

This chain uses TRBV27 with TRBJ2-6, with TRBD1 as a possible D gene (6 bases). V shed 7 bases and J shed 3 bases, with 10 bases lying between them. This CDR3 has 14 amino acids. Germline assignment: CDR1 MNHEY and CDR2 SMNVEV (reference sequence). In nucleotides, the CDR3 is TGTGCCAGCACTAGGGGGAGTGGGGCCAACGTCCTGACTTTC. Translated: CASTRGSGANVLTF.

The chain combines TRBV18 with TRBJ1-2; 8 nucleotides agree with TRBD1. Trimming cost V 3 bases and J 3 bases; bases outside gene matches: 6. Germline V lookup: CDR1 KGHSH, CDR2 LQKENI. The CDR3 extends over 15 amino acids. Written as DNA, the CDR3 is TGTGCCAGCTCACCTGGGACAGGAAATTACTATGGCTACACCTTC. Amino acid sequence: CASSPGTGNYYGYTF.

This clone was observed a handful of times. The J gene is TRBJ2-7, the V gene TRBV4-3, with D perhaps matching TRBD1 or TRBD2 (5 bases each). The germline CDR1 and CDR2 sequences are LGHNA and YSLEER. V lost 3 bases and J lost 6, with 18 bases in between. This CDR3 is built from 15 residues. The CDR3 coding sequence is TGCGCCAGCAGCCAGGGGGACGGGGACCGGAGCGAGCAGTACTTC. Protein product: CASSQGDGDRSEQYF.

This clone showed up just a few times. V usage is TRBV7-2 and J usage is TRBJ2-3; D not resolved. The V gene lost 5 bases and the J gene lost 2 bases, with 14 bases spanning the gap. The CDR3 spans 15 residues. Germline V gene lookup returns CDR1 SGHTA and CDR2 FQGNSA. CDR3 in amino acids: CASSQEGHSTDTQYF. CDR3 bases: TGTGCCAGCAGCCAAGAAGGGCATTCCACAGATACGCAGTATTTT. The full variable domain, in which reference TRBV7-2 and TRBJ2-3 provide the parts outside the CDR3, is GAGVSQSPSNKVTEKGKDVELRCDPISGHTALYWYRQSLGQGLEFLIYFQGNSAPDKSGLPSDRFSAERTGGSVSTLTIQRTQQEDSAVYLCASSQEGHSTDTQYFGPGTRLTVL.

The gene calls are TRBV9 and TRBJ2-5, with 9 positions matching TRBD2. Trimming cost V 0 bases and J 4 bases; bases outside gene matches: 7. The CDR3 runs to 16 residues. Looked up from germline, CDR1 is SGDLS and CDR2 is YYNGEE. The CDR3 DNA reads TGTGCCAGCAGCGTAGGCGCTAGCGGGATTTTAGAGACCCAGTACTTC. This gives the protein CASSVGASGILETQYF.

Only a few counts were recorded for this clone. The chain recombines TRBV14 with TRBJ1-2, with 11 bases fitting TRBD1. V gave up 4 bases and J gave up 2 bases; unmatched junction bases: 3. This CDR3 region has 15 residues. Germline assignment: CDR1 SGHDN and CDR2 FVKESK. The chain's CDR3 is CASSRRDRGNYGYTF. CDR3 nucleotide sequence: TGTGCCAGCAGCCGAAGGGACAGGGGGAACTATGGCTACACCTTC.

The rearrangement uses TRBV7-3 and TRBJ2-7; perhaps TRBD1 as D (5 bases). Trimming removed 1 base from V and 3 bases from J, with 10 bases in between. Germline V gene sequence: CDR1 SGHTA, CDR2 FQGTGA. CDR3 size: 14 residues. CDR3 in amino acids: CASSLIGQGYEQYF. DNA of the CDR3: TGTGCCAGCAGCTTAATCGGGCAGGGCTACGAGCAGTACTTC.

This rearrangement joins TRBV29-1 to TRBJ1-1, with TRBD1 identical over 9 bases. V dropped 7 bases and J dropped 4; count of bases not matched to a gene: 4. Germline assignment: CDR1 SQVTM and CDR2 ANQGSEA. The CDR3 length is 12 residues. CDR3 loop: CSASTGGTEAFF. CDR3 nucleotides: TGCAGCGCCTCGACAGGGGGCACTGAAGCTTTCTTT.

This clone was detected only a few times. The J gene is TRBJ2-1, the V gene TRBV18; D is ambiguous. V was shortened by 1 base and J by 2 bases, with 6 bases between the two germline ends. This CDR3 comprises 14 residues. In germline, CDR1 is KGHSH, CDR2 LQKENI. DNA of the CDR3: TGTGCCAGCTCACCACAAGGTACCTACAATGAGCAGTTCTTC. This gives the protein CASSPQGTYNEQFF.

This clone was picked up a small number of times. The chain couples TRBV10-3 to TRBJ1-5; D possibly corresponds to TRBD1 (5 bases). V was shortened by 3 bases and J by 6 bases, with 15 bases between the two germline ends. Per the germline V gene, CDR1 is ENHRY and CDR2 is SYGVKD. The length of the CDR3 is 15 residues. The CDR3 reads CAISEGREVFQPQHF. CDR3 nucleotides: TGTGCCATCAGTGAAGGCAGGGAGGTATTTCAGCCCCAGCATTTT.

The chain employs TRBV7-2 and TRBJ2-5; D uncertain. V was pared by 5 bases and J by 5 bases, with 12 bases between. The CDR3 covers 13 residues. Germline values: CDR1 SGHTA, CDR2 FQGNSA. The CDR3 region is CASSRLGSETQYF. DNA for the CDR3: TGTGCCAGCAGCCGTCTAGGGTCGGAGACCCAGTACTTC.

This clone turned up a few times. The chain is built from TRBV5-1 and TRBJ2-5, with 9 bases that match TRBD1. V dropped 2 bases and J dropped 4; count of bases not matched to a gene: 0. The CDR3 runs to 13 residues. From germline, CDR1 is SGHRS and CDR2 YFSETQ. As DNA, the CDR3 is TGCGCCAGCAGCTTACAGGGGGCAGAGACCCAGTACTTC. Translating gives CASSLQGAETQYF. Variable domain in full (rest from reference TRBV5-1 and TRBJ2-5): KAGVTQTPRYLIKTRGQQVTLSCSPISGHRSVSWYQQTPGQGLQFLFEYFSETQRNKGNFPGRFSGRQFSNSRSEMNVSTLELGDSALYLCASSLQGAETQYFGPGTRLLVL.

This CDR3 reads CASSLSYPGGLGLGEQYF. CDR3 DNA: TGTGCCAGCAGTTTATCATACCCAGGAGGTCTAGGGTTGGGCGAGCAGTACTTC. The V gene is TRBV27, the J gene TRBJ2-7; D perhaps matches TRBD2 (5 bases). This CDR3 region has 18 residues. Germline-derived CDR1 and CDR2 are MNHEY and SMNVEV (reference sequence). V was cut by 0 bases and J by 6 bases, with 24 bases left in between.

This clone was seen more than once but under ten times. The chain combines TRBV18 with TRBJ1-2; the match to TRBD1 covers 7 bases. Germline CDR1 is KGHSH and CDR2 is LQKENI. The ends lost 1 base at V and 8 bases at J; junction bases unmatched: 4. The CDR3 contains 13 residues. This CDR3 is CASSPQQGKGYTF. Here the CDR3 DNA reads TGTGCCAGCTCACCACAACAGGGGAAAGGCTACACCTTC. Looking up the rest from reference TRBV18 and TRBJ1-2 gives the full variable domain: NAGVMQNPRHLVRRRGQEARLRCSPMKGHSHVYWYRQLPEEGLKFMVYLQKENIIDESGMPKERFSAEFPKEGPSILRIQQVVRGDSAAYFCASSPQQGKGYTFGSGTRLTVV.

CDR3 sequence reads: CAGKGNYGYTF. In nucleotides, the CDR3 is TGTGCCGGAAAGGGTAACTATGGCTACACCTTC. The chain uses TRBV28 and TRBJ1-2; no reliable D call. V lost 11 bases, J lost 1 base, and 8 bases lay in between. Per germline, CDR1 MDHEN and CDR2 SYDVKM. CDR3 size: 11 residues.

Many counts were recorded for this clone. This chain connects TRBV4-2 to TRBJ1-5; a weak D match, TRBD1 (6 bases). The ends were cut back, 3 bases at V and 6 bases at J, with 9 bases in the middle. CDR1 and CDR2 (germline): LGHNA, YNFKEQ. The CDR3 has 13 amino acids. This chain's CDR3 is CASSQNRAQPQHF. The CDR3 DNA is TGTGCCAGCAGCCAGAACAGGGCTCAGCCCCAGCATTTT.

This clone has just a few counts. Other DNA sequences in the same sample also yield this CDR3. J is TRBJ2-3 and V is TRBV7-9; D is uncertain. Germline assignment: CDR1 SEHNR and CDR2 FQNEAQ (reference sequence). The CDR3 totals 14 residues. V was cut by 1 base and J by 0 bases, with 5 bases left in between. The CDR3 spells CASSLGSSTDTQYF. Here the CDR3 DNA reads TGTGCCAGCAGCTTAGGGAGTAGCACAGATACGCAGTATTTT.

The genes are TRBV6-6 and TRBJ2-1, with D perhaps matching TRBD2 (6 bases). The CDR3 extends over 15 amino acids. Trimming left V 2 bases short and J 5 bases short, with 13 bases between. The germline V gene has CDR1 MNHNY and CDR2 SVGAGI (reference sequence). The chain's CDR3 is CASSYGGNGNNEQFF. DNA of the CDR3: TGTGCCAGCAGTTACGGGGGGAATGGAAACAATGAGCAGTTCTTC.

V gene TRBV13 combines with J gene TRBJ2-7; 15 positions agree with TRBD2. J was trimmed by 12 bases and V by 0 bases; bases with no gene match: 9. The germline CDR1 and CDR2 sequences are PRHDT and FYEKMQ (reference sequence). This CDR3 is 16 amino acids long. CDR3 sequence reads: CASSLGAGLAGGHRYF. The CDR3 nucleotides are TGTGCCAGCAGCTTAGGGGCCGGACTAGCGGGAGGGCATCGGTACTTC.

The chain recombines TRBV6-5 with TRBJ2-7; D not resolved. V lost 0 bases to trimming and J lost 0 bases, with 9 bases between them. Germline V gene data show CDR1 as MNHEY and CDR2 as SVGAGI. The CDR3 sequence is 15 residues long. As DNA, the CDR3 is TGTGCCAGCAGTTACTCTGAGCGTTCCTCCTACGAGCAGTACTTC. Amino acids: CASSYSERSSYEQYF.

This rearrangement joins TRBV7-2 to TRBJ2-5; possibly TRBD1 for D (6 bases). The germline gives CDR1 SGHTA, CDR2 FQGNSA. V gave up 5 bases and J gave up 4 bases, with 11 bases separating them. The length of the CDR3 is 13 residues. This CDR3 reads CASSDRWGETQYF. The CDR3 coding sequence is TGTGCCAGCAGCGACAGGTGGGGAGAGACCCAGTACTTC.

This clone was counted only a few times. This chain joins TRBV7-9 and TRBJ1-5, with D tentatively TRBD1 (5 bases). Trimming took 3 bases from V and 8 from J, leaving 8 bases between them. Germline values: CDR1 SEHNR, CDR2 FQNEAQ (reference sequence). The CDR3 is 12 residues long. CDR3: CASSLGGEPQHF. CDR3 DNA: TGTGCCAGCAGCTTGGGAGGGGAGCCCCAGCATTTT.

The J gene is TRBJ2-7, the V gene TRBV6-5; D ambiguous. The CDR3 runs to 15 residues. CDR1 is MNHEY, CDR2 SVGAGI, per germline. Trimming took 3 bases from V and 0 from J, leaving 12 bases between them. CDR3 region: CASSYGIPSSYEQYF. The DNA for the CDR3 is TGTGCCAGCAGTTATGGTATACCGAGCTCCTACGAGCAGTACTTC.